A selection of T cell receptor beta chains follows, all from one sample in a study of blood T cell repertoires in COVID-19. Some clones are missing from TCRdb's copy, which holds only in-frame ones; the method was immunoSEQ multiplex PCR. The repertoire includes approximately 200,000 clones, roughly 83% of them detected once, and 3.2% sits in the top ten. Sequencing input: PBMCs or T cells enriched from blood (not recorded which). All receptors come from a woman in her 30s who had recovered from COVID-19. Each CDR3 is given with its conserved first and last residue. The D gene is left open where the match is weak. Clone size is stated in some rows and not others, as once, few, many or a class when expanded.

v_gene	abundance	d_gene	j_gene	CDR3nt	CDR3aa
TRBV5-4	.	.	TRBJ2-7	TGTGCCAGCAGCTCTAACTACAACGACGAGCAGTACTTC	CASSSNYNDEQYF
TRBV27	.	.	TRBJ1-2	TGTGCCAGCAGTTTACTAGAAGGAGGTGGCTACACCTTC	CASSLLEGGGYTF
TRBV5-1	.	TRBD1	TRBJ1-6	TGCGCCAGCAGCTTGGCCGGGACAGGGCTGGCACCCCTCCACTTT	CASSLAGTGLAPLHF
TRBV9	.	TRBD1	TRBJ1-1	TGTGCCAGCAGCACCGGGACAGGGAGTGTGGATACTGAAGCTTTCTTT	CASSTGTGSVDTEAFF
TRBV5-4	.	TRBD2	TRBJ2-5	TGTGCCAGCAGCCACCCGACTAGCGCGGGAGAGACCCAGTACTTC	CASSHPTSAGETQYF
TRBV19	.	TRBD2	TRBJ2-4	TGTGCCAGTAGTATGGGAGCAGCGGGGGGGCCCGGCAAAAACATTCAGTACTTC	CASSMGAAGGPGKNIQYF
TRBV9	.	.	TRBJ1-6	TGTGCCAGCAGCCCCCTCTTTGGGGGGAGCGGTTCACCCCTCCACTTT	CASSPLFGGSGSPLHF
TRBV29-1	.	TRBD1	TRBJ1-2	TGCAGCGGCGAGGACAGGAGTGCTGGCTACACCTTC	CSGEDRSAGYTF
TRBV25-1	.	TRBD1	TRBJ2-5	TGTGCCAGCAAAGAGGGGGCCCAAGAGACCCAGTACTTC	CASKEGAQETQYF
TRBV28	few	TRBD1	TRBJ1-5	TGTGCCAGCAGTTGGGGACAGGATCATTCCAGCAATCAGCCCCAGCATTTT	CASSWGQDHSSNQPQHF
TRBV18	.	.	TRBJ2-7	TGTGCCAGCTCACCAGGCGCAGGGACCTACGAGCAGTACTTC	CASSPGAGTYEQYF
TRBV28	once	TRBD2	TRBJ2-1	TGTGCCAGCTGGACTAGCGGGAGCTCCTACAATGAGCAGTTCTTC	CASWTSGSSYNEQFF
TRBV4-1	few	TRBD1	TRBJ1-2	TGCGCCAGCAGCCGGGACAGGGGGCGTTTGGACTATGGCTACACCTTC	CASSRDRGRLDYGYTF
TRBV3-1/TRBV3-2	once	TRBD2	TRBJ2-5	TGTGCCAGCAGCCAAAGACTAGCGGGGGGAGAGACCCAGTACTTC	CASSQRLAGGETQYF
TRBV28	.	.	TRBJ2-5	TGTGCCACCCTGCTCGACTTCTACCAAGAGACCCAGTACTTC	CATLLDFYQETQYF
TRBV9	.	.	TRBJ2-1	TGTGCCAGCAGCCCCGGGACTCCCTATGGGCAGTTCTTC	CASSPGTPYGQFF
TRBV14	few	TRBD1	TRBJ1-1	TGTGCCAGCAGCCAAGAAGGGAGCCGGACAGGGAGGGACACTGAAGCTTTCTTT	CASSQEGSRTGRDTEAFF
TRBV11-2	.	TRBD1	TRBJ1-1	TGTGCCAGCAGCTCCGTCGGGCGGGACAGGGTACTGAACACTGAAGCTTTCTTT	CASSSVGRDRVLNTEAFF